Listed here is a single TCR beta chain. The germline gives CDR1 SEHNR, CDR2 FQNEAQ (reference sequence). The CDR3 is made up of 13 amino acids. The germline V and J ends were trimmed by 5 bases and 5 bases, with 12 bases remaining between them. The data derive from a study of blood T cell repertoires in COVID-19. Study-level background: Samples taken during acute and convalescent COVID-19 were collected in the United States, Italy and Spain.

As handled by the study authors: For nucleated cells, counts were estimated from reference gene primer amplification. TCRdb's table, derived via immunoSEQ multiplex PCR, lists solely in-frame clones and lacks some. V and J calls plus clone size are reproduced from that table; the DNA served to infer D and trimming. Of approximately 220,000 clones listed, more than 75% are singletons. V and J are TRBV7-9 and TRBJ1-2; the D gene is possibly TRBD1 (5 bases). The receptor was isolated from a man aged 50 to 60 with acute or convalescent COVID-19. Specimen: peripheral blood. The chain's CDR3 is CASSKEGRYGYTF. In DNA form, the CDR3 reads TGTGCCAGCAGCAAGGAGGGGCGTTATGGCTACACCTTC.